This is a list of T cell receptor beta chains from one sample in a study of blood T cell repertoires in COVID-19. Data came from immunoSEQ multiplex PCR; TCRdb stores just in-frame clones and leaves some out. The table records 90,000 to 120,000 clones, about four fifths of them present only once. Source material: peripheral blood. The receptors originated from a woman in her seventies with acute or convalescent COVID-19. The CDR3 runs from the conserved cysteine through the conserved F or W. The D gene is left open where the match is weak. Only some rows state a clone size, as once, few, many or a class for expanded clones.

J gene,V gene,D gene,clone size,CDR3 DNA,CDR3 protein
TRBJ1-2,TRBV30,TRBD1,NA,TGTGCCTGGAGTCACCCGGACAGGTGGGGCTACACCTTC,CAWSHPDRWGYTF
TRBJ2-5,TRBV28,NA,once,TGTGCCAGCAGTGCGGACACCCGGTGGGAGACCCAGTACTTC,CASSADTRWETQYF
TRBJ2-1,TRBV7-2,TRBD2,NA,TGTGCCAGCAGGCCTACTAGCGGGGGATCCTACAATGAGCAGTTCTTC,CASRPTSGGSYNEQFF
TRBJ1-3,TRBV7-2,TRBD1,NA,TGTGCCAGCAGCTTAGCCTCAGGGGGCTCTGGAAACACCATATATTTT,CASSLASGGSGNTIYF
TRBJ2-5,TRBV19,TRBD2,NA,TGTGCCAGTAGTAACCGGGACTACGGAGAGACCCAGTACTTC,CASSNRDYGETQYF
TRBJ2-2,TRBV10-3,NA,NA,TGTGCCATCAGTGACGAACTAGTGGAGAACACCGGGGAGCTGTTTTTT,CAISDELVENTGELFF
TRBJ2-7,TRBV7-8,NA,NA,TGTGCCAGCGGCCCTGACTACTTCGAGCAGTACTTC,CASGPDYFEQYF
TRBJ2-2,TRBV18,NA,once,TGTGCCAGCTCACTCGTGTACGTGGCAGGGACCGGGGAGCTGTTTTTT,CASSLVYVAGTGELFF
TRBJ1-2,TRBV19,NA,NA,TGTGCCAGTAGCGCCGGGGGATATGGTAACTATGGCTACACCTTC,CASSAGGYGNYGYTF
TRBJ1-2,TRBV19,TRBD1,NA,TGTGCCAGTAGTATTTTAGGTAGACAGGGGAACTATGGCTACACCTTC,CASSILGRQGNYGYTF